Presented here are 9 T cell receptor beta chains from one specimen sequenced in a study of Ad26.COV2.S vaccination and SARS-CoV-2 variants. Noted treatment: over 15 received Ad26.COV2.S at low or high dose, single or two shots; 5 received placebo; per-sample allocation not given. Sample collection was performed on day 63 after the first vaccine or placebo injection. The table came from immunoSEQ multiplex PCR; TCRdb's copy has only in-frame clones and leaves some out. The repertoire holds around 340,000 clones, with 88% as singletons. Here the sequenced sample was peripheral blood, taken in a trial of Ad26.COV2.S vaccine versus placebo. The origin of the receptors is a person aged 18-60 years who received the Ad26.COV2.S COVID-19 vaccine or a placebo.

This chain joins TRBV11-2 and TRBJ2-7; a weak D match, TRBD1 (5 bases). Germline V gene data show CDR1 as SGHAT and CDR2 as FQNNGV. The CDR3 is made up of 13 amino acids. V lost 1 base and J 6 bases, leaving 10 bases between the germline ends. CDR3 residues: CASSLVGVAEQYF. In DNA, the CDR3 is TGTGCCAGCAGCTTAGTAGGGGTCGCCGAGCAGTACTTC.

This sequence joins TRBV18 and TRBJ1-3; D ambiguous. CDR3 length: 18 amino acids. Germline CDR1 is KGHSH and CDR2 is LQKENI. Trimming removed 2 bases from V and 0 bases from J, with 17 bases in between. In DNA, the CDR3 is TGTGCCAGCTCACCAACAGCCCCAATCAGCAACTCTGGAAACACCATATATTTT. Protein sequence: CASSPTAPISNSGNTIYF.

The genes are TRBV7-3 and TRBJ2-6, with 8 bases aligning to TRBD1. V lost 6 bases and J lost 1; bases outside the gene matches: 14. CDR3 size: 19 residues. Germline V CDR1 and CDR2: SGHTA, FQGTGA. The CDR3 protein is CASSFTDQGAISGANVLTF. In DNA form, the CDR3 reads TGTGCCAGCAGTTTTACCGACCAGGGGGCGATTTCTGGGGCCAACGTCCTGACTTTC. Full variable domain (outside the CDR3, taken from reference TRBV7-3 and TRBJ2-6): GAGVSQTPSNKVTEKGKYVELRCDPISGHTALYWYRQSLGQGPEFLIYFQGTGAADDSGLPNDRFFAVRPEGSVSTLKIQRTERGDSAVYLCASSFTDQGAISGANVLTFGAGSRLTVL.

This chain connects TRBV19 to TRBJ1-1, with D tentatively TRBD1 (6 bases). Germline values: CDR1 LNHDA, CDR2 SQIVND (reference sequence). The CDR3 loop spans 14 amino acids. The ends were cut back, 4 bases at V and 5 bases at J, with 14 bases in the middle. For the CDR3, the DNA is TGTGCCAGTAGTAGATTACAGGGCCGGACTGAAGCTTTCTTT. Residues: CASSRLQGRTEAFF. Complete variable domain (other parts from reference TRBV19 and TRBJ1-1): DGGITQSPKYLFRKEGQNVTLSCEQNLNHDAMYWYRQDPGQGLRLIYYSQIVNDFQKGDIAEGYSVSREKKESFPLTVTSAQKNPTAFYLCASSRLQGRTEAFFGQGTRLTVV.

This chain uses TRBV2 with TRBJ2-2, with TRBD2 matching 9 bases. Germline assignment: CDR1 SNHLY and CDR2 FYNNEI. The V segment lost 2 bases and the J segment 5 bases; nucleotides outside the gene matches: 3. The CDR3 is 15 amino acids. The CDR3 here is CASSEIAGATGELFF. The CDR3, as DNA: TGTGCCAGCAGTGAAATAGCGGGAGCTACCGGGGAGCTGTTTTTT.

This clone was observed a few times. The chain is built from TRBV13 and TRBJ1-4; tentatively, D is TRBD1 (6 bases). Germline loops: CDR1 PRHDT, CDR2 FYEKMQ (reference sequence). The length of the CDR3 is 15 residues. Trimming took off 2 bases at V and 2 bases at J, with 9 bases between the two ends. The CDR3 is CASSLMGATNEKLFF. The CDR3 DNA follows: TGTGCCAGCAGCTTAATGGGGGCTACTAATGAAAAACTGTTTTTT. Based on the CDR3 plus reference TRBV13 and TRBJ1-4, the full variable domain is AAGVIQSPRHLIKEKRETATLKCYPIPRHDTVYWYQQGPGQDPQFLISFYEKMQSDKGSIPDRFSAQQFSDYHSELNMSSLELGDSALYFCASSLMGATNEKLFFGSGTQLSVL.

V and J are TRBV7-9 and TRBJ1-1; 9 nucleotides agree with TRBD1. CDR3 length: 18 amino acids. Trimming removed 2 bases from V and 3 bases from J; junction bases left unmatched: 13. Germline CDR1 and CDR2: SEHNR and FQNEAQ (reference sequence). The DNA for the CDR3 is TGTGCCAGCAGCTTACCCCCGACACAGGGGGCTGGAGACACTGAAGCTTTCTTT. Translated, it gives CASSLPPTQGAGDTEAFF. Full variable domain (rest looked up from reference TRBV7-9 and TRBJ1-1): DTGVSQNPRHKITKRGQNVTFRCDPISEHNRLYWYRQTLGQGPEFLTYFQNEAQLEKSRLLSDRFSAERPKGSFSTLEIQRTEQGDSAMYLCASSLPPTQGAGDTEAFFGQGTRLTVV.

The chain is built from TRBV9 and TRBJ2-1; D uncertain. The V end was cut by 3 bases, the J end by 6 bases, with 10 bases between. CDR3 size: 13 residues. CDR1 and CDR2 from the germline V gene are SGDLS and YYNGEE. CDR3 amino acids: CASSGTVSNEQFF. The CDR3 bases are TGTGCCAGCAGCGGAACGGTCTCCAATGAGCAGTTCTTC.

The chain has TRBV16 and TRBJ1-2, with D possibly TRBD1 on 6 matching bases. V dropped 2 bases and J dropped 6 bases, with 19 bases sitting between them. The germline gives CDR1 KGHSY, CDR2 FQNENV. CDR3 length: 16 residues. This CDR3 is CASSQRWRTASDGYTF. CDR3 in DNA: TGTGCCAGCAGCCAAAGGTGGAGGACAGCCTCGGATGGCTACACCTTC.